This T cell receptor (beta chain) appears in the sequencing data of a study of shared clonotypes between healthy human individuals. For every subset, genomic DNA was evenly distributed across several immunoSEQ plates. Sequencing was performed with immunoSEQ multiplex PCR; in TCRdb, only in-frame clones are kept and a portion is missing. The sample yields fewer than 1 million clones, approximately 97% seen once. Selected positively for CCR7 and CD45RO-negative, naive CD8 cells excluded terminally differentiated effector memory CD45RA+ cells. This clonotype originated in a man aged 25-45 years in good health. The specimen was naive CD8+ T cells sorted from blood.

In nucleotides, the CDR3 is TGCGCCAGCAGCTGGGGGGCTAGCACAGATACGCAGTATTTT. Amino acids: CASSWGASTDTQYF. The chain employs TRBV4-3 and TRBJ2-3, with D possibly being TRBD1 or TRBD2 (6 bases each). Germline V lookup: CDR1 LGHNA, CDR2 YSLEER. The CDR3 runs 14 residues. V lost 5 bases and J lost 0, with 9 bases in between.